These 18 T cell receptor beta chains were all obtained from the same sample, sequenced in a study of T cells in localized non-small cell lung cancer. Only in-frame clones appear in the TCRdb table, and some are missing; sequencing was by immunoSEQ multiplex PCR. Counted here are about 27,000 clones, around 83% occurring once; the ten biggest clones make up 4.1%. The specimen was peripheral blood, collected before any cancer treatment. The receptors were sampled from a woman aged 40 to 75 with stage I lung adenocarcinoma.

The V gene is TRBV5-6, the J gene TRBJ2-5; 10 positions match TRBD1. Germline lookup yields CDR1 SGHDT and CDR2 YYEEEE. V was clipped by 4 bases and J by 4 bases; unmatched bases: 4. The CDR3 has 14 amino acids. The CDR3 nucleotides are TGTGCCAGCAGCGAGACAGGGGGCGGAGAGACCCAGTACTTC. This sequence encodes CASSETGGGETQYF.

A word on this clone: The junction does not match germline at one end; this may be a read error. The V call is TRBV27, the J call TRBJ1-6; D call uncertain. The CDR3 is 14 amino acids. Germline lookup yields CDR1 MNHEY and CDR2 SMNVEV (reference sequence). CDR3 protein: CASSLRGNNTPLHF. The CDR3 DNA reads TGTGCCAGCAGTCTCCGGGGTAATAATACACCCCTCCACTTT.

The CDR3 loop reads CASSLRDTQYF. The CDR3, as DNA: TGTGCCAGCAGTTTACGGGATACGCAGTATTTT. This chain joins TRBV27 and TRBJ2-3, with unresolved D. The CDR3 spans 11 residues. V lost 2 bases to trimming and J lost 6 bases, with 3 bases between them. The V gene's germline CDR1 is MNHEY and CDR2 SMNVEV (reference sequence).

V is TRBV4-3 and J is TRBJ2-1; D is unclear. V lost 3 bases, J lost 0 bases, and 6 bases lay in between. There are 14 residues in the CDR3. Germline V gives CDR1 LGHNA, CDR2 YSLEER. For the CDR3, the DNA is TGCGCCAGCAGCCAGACGGTCTCCTACAATGAGCAGTTCTTC. Translated, it gives CASSQTVSYNEQFF.

This clone has only one observation. The germline gene is not matched at one end of the junction; a read error may be the cause. The chain recombines TRBV5-3 with TRBJ1-5; D call uncertain. TRBV5-3 is given ORF status, its function remaining uncertain. The CDR3 consists of 13 residues. The CDR3 nucleotides are TGTGCCAGCAGCTTGGTTGGGAATCAGCCCCAGCATTTT. This gives the protein CASSLVGNQPQHF.

This clone has more than one count but fewer than ten. The gene calls are TRBV19 and TRBJ2-7, with a tentative D call TRBD1 (5 bases). Germline CDR1 reads LNHDA; CDR2 reads SQIVND (reference sequence). There are 15 residues in the CDR3. V dropped 8 bases and J dropped 0 bases, with 17 bases sitting between them. This CDR3 reads CASPPGTGPSYEQYF. Here the CDR3 DNA reads TGTGCCAGTCCCCCAGGTACAGGTCCCTCCTACGAGCAGTACTTC.

CDR3 DNA sequence: TGTGCCAGCAGTGACTTGGGACTAGCGGGGGCTGAAGAGACCCAGTACTTC. Its translation: CASSDLGLAGAEETQYF. The genes are TRBV6-1 and TRBJ2-5; 14 bases agree with TRBD2. CDR1 is MNHNS and CDR2 is SASEGT in the germline V gene. The CDR3 spans 17 residues. The J segment lost 3 bases and the V segment lost 3 bases, leaving 6 bases of the junction unmatched.

The chain combines TRBV15 with TRBJ2-5; D tentatively fits TRBD1 or TRBD2 (6 bases each). The CDR3 length is 13 residues. The V gene's germline CDR1 is LNHNV and CDR2 YYDKDF (reference sequence). The V end was cut by 8 bases, the J end by 5 bases, with 15 bases between. The DNA for the CDR3 is TGTGCCACCTCTTCTCGGGGGCTTGAGACCCAGTACTTC. It is translated as CATSSRGLETQYF.

The chain is built from TRBV7-8 and TRBJ2-3; a possible D gene is TRBD2 (5 bases). There are 15 residues in the CDR3. With 5 bases removed from V and 4 bases from J, the gap between germline ends came to 16 bases. Germline V gives CDR1 SGHVS, CDR2 FQNEAQ. CDR3 in DNA: TGTGCCAGCAGCCCGGGGTTAGGAGGTTCAGATACGCAGTATTTT. Translation gives CASSPGLGGSDTQYF.

The V and J genes are TRBV7-3 and TRBJ2-1, with D possibly being TRBD2 (7 bases). V was clipped by 8 bases and J by 6 bases, with 14 bases between them. Germline V gives CDR1 SGHTA, CDR2 FQGTGA. This CDR3 region has 13 residues. The CDR3 nucleotides read TGTGCCAGCTCGGGGGGCGGTCTCAATGAGCAGTTCTTC. Its translation is CASSGGGLNEQFF.

The V call is TRBV9, the J call TRBJ1-1, with a possible D match to TRBD1 (6 bases). The germline V gene has CDR1 SGDLS and CDR2 YYNGEE. Trimming took off 0 bases at V and 1 base at J, with 10 bases between the two ends. This CDR3 region has 15 residues. CDR3 region: CASSVDVTGNTEAFF. The CDR3 DNA is TGTGCCAGCAGCGTAGATGTGACAGGGAACACTGAAGCTTTCTTT.

The chain combines TRBV27 with TRBJ1-1; D is possibly TRBD1 (5 bases). The CDR3 is 14 amino acids. Between the trimmed V and J ends, which lost 6 bases and 0 bases, there was a span of 11 bases. CDR1 is MNHEY, CDR2 SMNVEV, per germline (reference sequence). The DNA for the CDR3 is TGTGCCAGCAGGACGGGGCCTCTGAACACTGAAGCTTTCTTT. Encoded protein: CASRTGPLNTEAFF.

In DNA, the CDR3 is TGTGCCAGTAGTTCGGACAGGGGAGTAAATGAGCAGTTCTTC. It translates to CASSSDRGVNEQFF. The chain uses TRBV19 and TRBJ2-1; TRBD1 matches at 9 bases. Per germline, CDR1 LNHDA and CDR2 SQIVND (reference sequence). Trimming at V came to 5 bases and at J to 7 bases, leaving 6 bases not matched to a gene. This CDR3 comprises 14 residues.

This clone is a singleton in its sample. The rearrangement uses TRBV5-6 and TRBJ1-6; tentative D call: TRBD1 (5 bases). Looked up from germline, CDR1 is SGHDT and CDR2 is YYEEEE. V was cut by 3 bases and J by 4 bases, with 8 bases left in between. There are 14 residues in the CDR3. In nucleotides, the CDR3 is TGTGCCAGCAGCTCGGGGGAGTATAATTCACCCCTCCACTTT. This codes for CASSSGEYNSPLHF.

The chain employs TRBV15 and TRBJ1-4, with TRBD1 as a possible D gene (5 bases). The germline CDR1 and CDR2 sequences are LNHNV and YYDKDF (reference sequence). The V end lost 0 bases, the J end lost 3 bases, and 5 bases lay between the germline ends. The CDR3 covers 14 residues. The CDR3 reads CATSREGANEKLFF. The CDR3 bases are TGTGCCACCAGCAGAGAGGGGGCTAATGAAAAACTGTTTTTT.

The chain recombines TRBV11-2 with TRBJ2-1, with a tentative D call TRBD2 (5 bases). Germline V gene sequence: CDR1 SGHAT, CDR2 FQNNGV. CDR3 length: 14 amino acids. V lost 0 bases, J lost 7 bases, and 10 bases lay in between. Here the CDR3 reads CASSLEPGKNEQFF. The CDR3 DNA sequence: TGTGCCAGCAGCTTAGAGCCGGGGAAGAATGAGCAGTTCTTC. Variable domain in full (rest from reference TRBV11-2 and TRBJ2-1): EAGVAQSPRYKIIEKRQSVAFWCNPISGHATLYWYQQILGQGPKLLIQFQNNGVVDDSQLPKDRFSAERLKGVDSTLKIQPAKLEDSAVYLCASSLEPGKNEQFFGPGTRLTVL.

The chain couples TRBV19 to TRBJ1-2; D ambiguous. CDR3 size: 14 residues. CDR1 is LNHDA and CDR2 is SQIVND in the germline V gene (reference sequence). Between the trimmed V and J ends, which lost 3 bases and 10 bases, there was a span of 18 bases. The CDR3 here is CASSIGGRTVAYTF. The DNA of the CDR3 is TGTGCCAGTAGTATCGGCGGACGGACTGTCGCCTACACCTTC.

This rearrangement joins TRBV7-3 to TRBJ1-2; 7 bases are a match to TRBD1. This CDR3 spans 13 amino acids. Germline CDR1 and CDR2: SGHTA and FQGTGA. V dropped 5 bases and J dropped 6; count of bases not matched to a gene: 6. The CDR3 DNA sequence: TGTGCCAGCAGCCGACAGGGTAGGGATGGCTACACCTTC. Translated: CASSRQGRDGYTF.